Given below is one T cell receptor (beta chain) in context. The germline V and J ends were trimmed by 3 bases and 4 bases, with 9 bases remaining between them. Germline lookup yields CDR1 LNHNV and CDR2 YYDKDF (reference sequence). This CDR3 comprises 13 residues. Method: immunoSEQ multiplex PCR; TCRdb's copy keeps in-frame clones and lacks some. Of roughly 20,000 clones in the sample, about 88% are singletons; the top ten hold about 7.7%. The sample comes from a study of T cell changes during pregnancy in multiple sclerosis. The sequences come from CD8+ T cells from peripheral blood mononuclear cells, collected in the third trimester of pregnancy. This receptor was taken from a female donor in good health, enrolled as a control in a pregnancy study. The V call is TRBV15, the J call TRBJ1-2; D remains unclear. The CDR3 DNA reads TGTGCCACCAGCAGCCGCTTGAGCTATGGCTACACCTTC. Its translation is CATSSRLSYGYTF. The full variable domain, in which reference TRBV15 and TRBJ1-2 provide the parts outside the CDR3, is DAMVIQNPRYQVTQFGKPVTLSCSQTLNHNVMYWYQQKSSQAPKLLFHYYDKDFNNEADTPDNFQSRRPNTSFCFLDIRSPGLGDTAMYLCATSSRLSYGYTFGSGTRLTVV.